These 31 T cell receptor beta chains came from one sample sequenced in a study of control samples from healthy donors and cancer patients. Sequencing was performed with immunoSEQ multiplex PCR; in TCRdb, only in-frame clones are kept and a portion is missing. The top ten clones hold 4% to 4.5% of a sample with approximately 120,000 clones, 90% of them seen once. The sequenced sample was blood. The receptors stem from a human donor in good health. The donor label of this sample is uncertain.

The gene calls are TRBV6-1 and TRBJ2-1; tentative D call: TRBD2 (5 bases). Looked up from germline, CDR1 is MNHNS and CDR2 is SASEGT. This CDR3 has 16 residues. Between the trimmed V and J ends, which lost 2 bases and 3 bases, there was a span of 14 bases. The CDR3 is CASSERRGTLYNEQFF. The CDR3, as DNA: TGTGCCAGCAGTGAAAGACGGGGAACGCTCTACAATGAGCAGTTCTTC.

The J gene is TRBJ2-3, the V gene TRBV19, with unresolved D. CDR1 is LNHDA and CDR2 is SQIVND in the germline V gene (reference sequence). There are 14 residues in the CDR3. The germline V and J ends were trimmed by 3 bases and 6 bases, with 13 bases remaining between them. CDR3 in amino acids: CASSIGQSADTQYF. The DNA of the CDR3 is TGTGCCAGTAGTATTGGCCAGTCCGCGGATACGCAGTATTTT. The whole variable domain, remainder taken from reference TRBV19 and TRBJ2-3, is DGGITQSPKYLFRKEGQNVTLSCEQNLNHDAMYWYRQDPGQGLRLIYYSQIVNDFQKGDIAEGYSVSREKKESFPLTVTSAQKNPTAFYLCASSIGQSADTQYFGPGTRLTVL.

This chain joins TRBV5-4 and TRBJ2-7, with TRBD1 identical over 9 bases. Trimming cost V 3 bases and J 2 bases; bases outside gene matches: 6. This CDR3 region has 15 residues. CDR1 is SGHNT, CDR2 YYREEE, per germline (reference sequence). CDR3 DNA: TGTGCCAGCAGCTCAAACAGGGGGCTGACCTACGAGCAGTACTTC. Its protein product is CASSSNRGLTYEQYF.

This clone has a single count. The V gene is TRBV4-1, the J gene TRBJ1-1; a possible D gene is TRBD1 (6 bases). CDR1 is MGHRA, CDR2 YSYEKL, per germline. V dropped 1 base and J dropped 5 bases, with 17 bases sitting between them. CDR3 size: 16 residues. CDR3 region: CASSQVMGGAQTEAFF. The CDR3 DNA follows: TGCGCCAGCAGCCAAGTGATGGGGGGCGCGCAGACTGAAGCTTTCTTT.

This rearrangement joins TRBV19 to TRBJ1-2, with D hard to call. This CDR3 spans 13 amino acids. Germline CDR1 LNHDA, CDR2 SQIVND (reference sequence). Trimming took off 4 bases at V and 7 bases at J, with 13 bases between the two ends. CDR3 region: CASSNGVRGGYTF. CDR3 DNA: TGTGCCAGTAGTAACGGGGTCAGAGGTGGCTACACCTTC.

V and J are TRBV18 and TRBJ1-1; weak D call: TRBD1 (5 bases). Trimming pared 2 bases from V and 1 base from J, leaving 17 bases between. The CDR3 loop spans 17 amino acids. Germline V gene sequence: CDR1 KGHSH, CDR2 LQKENI. The CDR3 protein is CASSPREEGQGNTEAFF. DNA of the CDR3: TGTGCCAGCTCACCAAGGGAAGAAGGGCAGGGGAACACTGAAGCTTTCTTT.

This rearrangement joins TRBV3-1 (or the pseudogene TRBV3-2) to TRBJ1-3, with a tentative D call TRBD1 (5 bases). The V end was cut by 4 bases, the J end by 4 bases, with 23 bases between. CDR1 and CDR2 from the germline V gene are LGHDT and YNNKEL (reference sequence). CDR3 size: 18 residues. CDR3 residues: CASSPTLGDDSYGNTIYF. The CDR3 DNA reads TGTGCCAGCAGCCCCACCCTGGGGGACGACTCCTACGGAAACACCATATATTTT.

The rearrangement joins TRBV7-2 to TRBJ2-1; D possibly corresponds to TRBD2 (5 bases). The CDR3 loop spans 13 amino acids. Germline V gene sequence: CDR1 SGHTA, CDR2 FQGNSA. The V and J ends lost 0 bases and 7 bases respectively, with 7 bases between them. The CDR3 sequence: CASSLAGVNEQFF. CDR3 in DNA: TGTGCCAGCAGCTTAGCCGGGGTTAATGAGCAGTTCTTC.

The chain carries TRBV24-1 and TRBJ1-2; D is undetermined. The CDR3 covers 15 residues. V shed 3 bases and J shed 3 bases, with 13 bases lying between them. CDR1 and CDR2 (germline): KGHDR, SFDVKD. In nucleotides, the CDR3 is TGTGCCACCAGTGATGGCCGCCAGAGCCACTATGGCTACACCTTC. This encodes CATSDGRQSHYGYTF.

This clone has a single count. The genes are TRBV11-2 and TRBJ2-1; 7 positions match TRBD2. This CDR3 region has 18 residues. Germline V gene lookup returns CDR1 SGHAT and CDR2 FQNNGV. V trimming: 1 base; J trimming: 8 bases; junction bases outside the gene matches: 17. The CDR3 nucleotides read TGTGCCAGCAGCTTAGGCGGGGGTGCCTCACCCCCAACCCATGAGCAGTTCTTC. It codes for CASSLGGGASPPTHEQFF.

The V and J genes are TRBV5-5 and TRBJ1-6; 7 nucleotides line up with TRBD1. CDR1 SGHKS and CDR2 YYEKEE come from the germline V gene (reference sequence). V was clipped by 0 bases and J by 16 bases; unmatched bases: 4. This CDR3 is built from 12 residues. CDR3 protein: CASSLGQGSLHF. CDR3 sequence (DNA): TGTGCCAGCAGCTTGGGACAGGGATCTCTCCACTTT. Based on the CDR3 plus reference TRBV5-5 and TRBJ1-6, the full variable domain is DAGVTQSPTHLIKTRGQQVTLRCSPISGHKSVSWYQQVLGQGPQFIFQYYEKEERGRGNFPDRFSARQFPNYSSELNVNALLLGDSALYLCASSLGQGSLHFGNGTRLTVT.

The chain uses TRBV6-6 and TRBJ2-1; possible D gene TRBD2, 6 bases. The CDR3 spans 14 residues. Germline V gene sequence: CDR1 MNHNY, CDR2 SVGAGI (reference sequence). Between the trimmed V and J ends, which lost 10 bases and 10 bases, there was a span of 23 bases. The CDR3 bases are TGTGCCACCAACCTCCTGGGGGACTCGGGAGAGCAGTTCTTC. Translating it yields CATNLLGDSGEQFF.

A single count supports this clone. The V call is TRBV7-2, the J call TRBJ2-7; D is tentatively TRBD1 or TRBD2 (5 bases each). The V gene lost 1 base and the J gene lost 3 bases, with 13 bases spanning the gap. The CDR3 loop spans 15 amino acids. The germline CDR1 and CDR2 sequences are SGHTA and FQGNSA. The CDR3 DNA sequence: TGTGCCAGCAGCTTAGGAGGGCCAGGGATCTACGAGCAGTACTTC. The encoded protein is CASSLGGPGIYEQYF.

This chain connects TRBV13 to TRBJ2-7; 9 bases align to TRBD1. Trimming at V came to 5 bases and at J to 3 bases, leaving 5 bases not matched to a gene. The CDR3 contains 14 residues. CDR1 and CDR2 (germline): PRHDT, FYEKMQ (reference sequence). This chain's CDR3 is CASSIGTGHYEQYF. CDR3 nucleotide sequence: TGTGCCAGCAGCATCGGGACAGGGCACTACGAGCAGTACTTC.

The V call is TRBV5-6, the J call TRBJ2-7, with 8 bases aligning to TRBD1. V was clipped by 4 bases and J by 2 bases; unmatched bases: 11. The length of the CDR3 is 16 residues. Germline V CDR1 and CDR2: SGHDT, YYEEEE. CDR3 coding DNA: TGTGCCAGCAGCGCTATATCAGGGGGCTTCCCCTACGAGCAGTACTTC. Amino acid sequence: CASSAISGGFPYEQYF. Filled out from reference TRBV5-6 and TRBJ2-7, the complete variable domain reads DAGVTQSPTHLIKTRGQQVTLRCSPKSGHDTVSWYQQALGQGPQFIFQYYEEEERQRGNFPDRFSGHQFPNYSSELNVNALLLGDSALYLCASSAISGGFPYEQYFGPGTRLTVT.

V and J are TRBV14 and TRBJ2-1; D not certain. CDR3 size: 13 residues. Germline CDR1 SGHDN, CDR2 FVKESK. Trimming removed 0 bases at V and 10 bases at J, with 10 bases between. DNA of the CDR3: TGTGCCAGCAGCCAAGATCGTAGGTCAGAGCAGTTCTTC. Its protein is CASSQDRRSEQFF.

The gene calls are TRBV2 and TRBJ2-2, with D possibly being TRBD2 (5 bases). The germline V and J ends were trimmed by 10 bases and 1 base, with 13 bases remaining between them. CDR1 and CDR2 (germline): SNHLY, FYNNEI. The CDR3 sequence is 14 residues long. The CDR3 region has the DNA TGTGCCACCCGGGGTTTCGGGAACACCGGGGAGCTGTTTTTT. This codes for CATRGFGNTGELFF.

V gene TRBV30 combines with J gene TRBJ1-1; perhaps TRBD1 as D (6 bases). This CDR3 has 15 amino acids. Germline V gives CDR1 GTSNPN, CDR2 SVGIG (reference sequence). The V end lost 3 bases, the J end lost 1 base, and 15 bases lay between the germline ends. The DNA of the CDR3 is TGTGCCTGGAGGGAAAGGACAGCAAAGAACACTGAAGCTTTCTTT. Amino acid sequence: CAWRERTAKNTEAFF. Complete variable domain (other parts from reference TRBV30 and TRBJ1-1): SQTIHQWPATLVQPVGSPLSLECTVEGTSNPNLYWYRQAAGRGLQLLFYSVGIGQISSEVPQNLSASRPQDRQFILSSKKLLLSDSGFYLCAWRERTAKNTEAFFGQGTRLTVV.

The sample holds one count of this clone. One end of the junction is discordant with germline, which a read error may explain. The genes are TRBV2 and TRBJ2-5; 7 bases line up with TRBD1. The CDR3 runs 13 residues. Germline V gene lookup returns CDR1 SNHLY and CDR2 FYNNEI. CDR3 in amino acids: CVSSVDRVETQYF. The CDR3 bases are TGTGTCAGCAGTGTCGACAGGGTCGAGACCCAGTACTTC.

The chain combines TRBV30 with TRBJ2-5, with D perhaps TRBD1 (5 bases). V lost 0 bases, J lost 5 bases, and 13 bases lay in between. There are 14 residues in the CDR3. Looked up from germline, CDR1 is GTSNPN and CDR2 is SVGIG (reference sequence). The CDR3 spells CAWSVTAGRETQYF. CDR3 bases: TGTGCCTGGAGTGTAACTGCAGGGCGGGAGACCCAGTACTTC.

The chain recombines TRBV6-2 or TRBV6-3 with TRBJ1-1; D not resolved. The germline gives CDR1 MNHEY, CDR2 SVGEGT. The CDR3 has 12 amino acids. The V end was cut by 0 bases, the J end by 4 bases, with 3 bases between. The CDR3 reads CASSYSVTEAFF. DNA of the CDR3: TGTGCCAGCAGTTACTCGGTCACTGAAGCTTTCTTT.

The CDR3 loop is CSVEWVGQAYNEQFF. DNA for the CDR3: TGCAGCGTTGAGTGGGTGGGGCAGGCCTACAATGAGCAGTTCTTC. J is TRBJ2-1 and V is TRBV29-1; D possibly corresponds to TRBD1 (5 bases). Trimming removed 3 bases from V and 2 bases from J, with 14 bases in between. The germline CDR1 and CDR2 sequences are SQVTM and ANQGSEA. The CDR3 sequence is 15 residues long.

The V call is TRBV3-1 (or the pseudogene TRBV3-2), the J call TRBJ2-7; the D is unclear. Germline CDR1 and CDR2: LGHDT and YNNKEL (reference sequence). With 2 bases removed from V and 7 bases from J, the gap between germline ends came to 12 bases. The CDR3 runs to 13 residues. The DNA of the CDR3 is TGTGCCAGCAGCCAATTAAGTTCGGATGAGCAGTACTTC. This codes for CASSQLSSDEQYF.

The J gene is TRBJ1-2, the V gene TRBV15, with a weak D call TRBD1 (6 bases). The germline gives CDR1 LNHNV, CDR2 YYDKDF (reference sequence). The germline V and J ends were trimmed by 4 bases and 5 bases, with 17 bases remaining between them. The length of the CDR3 is 15 residues. The CDR3 region has the DNA TGTGCCACCAGCAAACTACAGGGAAGCCTTTATGGCTACACCTTC. Its protein is CATSKLQGSLYGYTF.

J is TRBJ1-4 and V is TRBV5-6; D gene unclear. Trimming took 4 bases from V and 0 from J, leaving 13 bases between them. The germline V gene encodes CDR1 SGHDT and CDR2 YYEEEE. The CDR3 length is 16 residues. Written as DNA, the CDR3 is TGTGCCAGCAGCGTTATTACGGGATCAACTAATGAAAAACTGTTTTTT. Translation gives CASSVITGSTNEKLFF.

This chain uses TRBV4-1 with TRBJ1-3, with 7 bases fitting TRBD1. The CDR3 covers 16 residues. Trimming removed 4 bases from V and 3 bases from J; junction bases left unmatched: 9. Germline-derived CDR1 and CDR2 are MGHRA and YSYEKL. CDR3 sequence reads: CASSLYSTGSGNTIYF. The CDR3 bases are TGCGCCAGCAGCCTTTATTCGACAGGGAGTGGAAACACCATATATTTT.

The V and J genes are TRBV19 and TRBJ1-6, with 8 bases identical to TRBD1. This CDR3 contains 14 residues. V shed 6 bases, J shed 9 bases, and the junction held 7 bases outside the gene matches. In germline, CDR1 is LNHDA, CDR2 SQIVND (reference sequence). The CDR3 is CASSPTGGGSPLHF. The CDR3 region has the DNA TGTGCCAGTAGCCCTACAGGGGGAGGTTCACCCCTCCACTTT.

The chain combines TRBV13 with TRBJ1-1; TRBD1 matches 7 bases. Germline CDR1 reads PRHDT; CDR2 reads FYEKMQ (reference sequence). The CDR3 extends over 15 amino acids. Losses at the gene ends were 5 bases for V and 0 bases for J; bases not matched to a gene: 6. The CDR3 here is CASSQNRGMNTEAFF. The CDR3 DNA sequence: TGTGCCAGCAGCCAAAACAGGGGTATGAACACTGAAGCTTTCTTT.

The gene calls are TRBV2 and TRBJ1-1, with 8 bases fitting TRBD1. CDR1 and CDR2 (germline): SNHLY, FYNNEI. V dropped 5 bases and J dropped 5; count of bases not matched to a gene: 16. The CDR3 has 17 residues. CDR3 loop: CASSRIVQGAKRTEAFF. CDR3 sequence (DNA): TGTGCCAGCAGTCGAATCGTTCAGGGGGCAAAAAGGACTGAAGCTTTCTTT. Full variable domain (outside the CDR3, taken from reference TRBV2 and TRBJ1-1): EPEVTQTPSHQVTQMGQEVILRCVPISNHLYFYWYRQILGQKVEFLVSFYNNEISEKSEIFDDQFSVERPDGSNFTLKIRSTKLEDSAMYFCASSRIVQGAKRTEAFFGQGTRLTVV.

This clone was seen only once. This CDR3 is also generated by other DNA sequences in the sample. The chain links TRBV9 to TRBJ1-5, with no clear D. The CDR3 has 15 amino acids. CDR1 is SGDLS, CDR2 YYNGEE, per germline. V was shortened by 0 bases and J by 0 bases, with 7 bases between the two germline ends. CDR3 region: CASSVVPDSNQPQHF. CDR3 sequence (DNA): TGTGCCAGCAGCGTAGTCCCCGATAGCAATCAGCCCCAGCATTTT.

This chain's CDR3 is CASSYLWGRGSQYF. The CDR3 nucleotides are TGTGCCAGCAGTTACCTATGGGGGCGTGGGTCCCAGTACTTC. The chain employs TRBV6-6 and TRBJ2-5; TRBD1 is a possible D gene (6 bases). The CDR3 covers 14 residues. Germline CDR1 reads MNHNY; CDR2 reads SVGAGI (reference sequence). V lost 2 bases to trimming and J lost 9 bases, with 16 bases between them.